A selection of T cell receptor beta chains follows, all from one sample in a study of control samples from healthy donors and cancer patients. Sequencing was performed with immunoSEQ multiplex PCR; in TCRdb, only in-frame clones are kept and a portion is missing. Altogether about 130,000 clones are present, about 88% being singletons, with the ten largest covering about 3.2%. Sequenced material: blood. These receptors were collected from a man in his fifties in good health. The CDR3 runs from the conserved cysteine through the conserved F or W. D genes are given only for firm matches. The size entry is marked missing in some rows and otherwise reads once, few, many or a size class.

clone size	V gene	D gene	J gene	CDR3 protein	CDR3 DNA
.	TRBV10-3	TRBD2	TRBJ2-1	CATQMGLAFSDEQFF	TGTGCCACCCAAATGGGACTAGCTTTTTCCGATGAGCAGTTCTTC
.	TRBV28	.	TRBJ2-7	CASSARPQGGYEQYF	TGTGCCAGCAGTGCTCGACCTCAGGGGGGGTACGAGCAGTACTTC
.	TRBV19	TRBD1	TRBJ1-4	CATGQGFEKLFF	TGTGCCACAGGACAGGGCTTTGAAAAACTGTTTTTT
.	TRBV19	TRBD1	TRBJ1-4	CASSLTGDPDEATNEKLFF	TGTGCCAGTAGCCTAACAGGGGACCCAGACGAAGCAACTAATGAAAAACTGTTTTTT
few	TRBV29-1	TRBD1	TRBJ2-1	CSVLSAGGSGSDSYNEQFF	TGCAGCGTTCTCTCGGCAGGGGGATCCGGATCCGACTCCTACAATGAGCAGTTCTTC
.	TRBV27	.	TRBJ1-1	CASSSDRAETEAFF	TGTGCCAGCAGCTCAGACAGAGCGGAGACTGAAGCTTTCTTT
.	TRBV11-2	.	TRBJ2-1	CASSSPAGNEQFF	TGTGCCAGCAGCTCCCCGGCGGGTAATGAGCAGTTCTTC
.	TRBV2	.	TRBJ2-3	CASTSQGPDTQYF	TGTGCCAGCACCAGCCAGGGGCCAGATACGCAGTATTTT
once	TRBV27	.	TRBJ2-1	CASSPHRSSYNEQFF	TGTGCCAGCAGTCCGCACAGAAGCTCCTACAATGAGCAGTTCTTC
.	TRBV19	TRBD2	TRBJ2-5	CASSKGLAGGQETQYF	TGTGCCAGTAGTAAGGGACTAGCGGGGGGTCAAGAGACCCAGTACTTC
.	TRBV15	TRBD1	TRBJ2-5	CATSRAGQGGETQYF	TGTGCCACCAGCAGAGCGGGACAGGGAGGAGAGACCCAGTACTTC
.	TRBV7-2	.	TRBJ1-3	CASSLIRGSGNTIYF	TGTGCCAGCAGCTTGATCAGGGGCTCTGGAAACACCATATATTTT
.	TRBV10-2	TRBD2	TRBJ2-1	CASSVGLAGANEQFF	TGCGCCAGCAGTGTCGGACTAGCGGGGGCCAATGAGCAGTTCTTC
.	TRBV29-1	.	TRBJ1-4	CSVAPGEKLFF	TGCAGCGTTGCACCAGGAGAAAAACTGTTTTTT
.	TRBV11-3	.	TRBJ2-5	CASSSRRLGQETQYF	TGTGCCAGCAGCTCCCGGCGGCTGGGCCAAGAGACCCAGTACTTC
.	TRBV5-1	.	TRBJ2-3	CASSLTRFTDTQYF	TGCGCCAGCAGCCTCACTAGGTTCACAGATACGCAGTATTTT
few	TRBV28	TRBD1	TRBJ1-2	CASSGQGNYGYTF	TGTGCCAGCAGTGGACAGGGTAACTATGGCTACACCTTC
once	TRBV7-2	TRBD1	TRBJ1-1	CASSSQGMGTEAFF	TGTGCCAGCAGCTCACAGGGGATGGGCACTGAAGCTTTCTTT
.	TRBV3-1/TRBV3-2	.	TRBJ1-2	CASSQGGQQAYGYTF	TGTGCCAGCAGCCAAGGAGGACAACAGGCCTATGGCTACACCTTC
.	TRBV7-9	.	TRBJ2-7	CASSSESFSYEQYF	TGTGCCAGCAGCTCTGAGAGTTTCTCCTACGAGCAGTACTTC
.	TRBV29-1	.	TRBJ1-4	CSVARATNEKLFF	TGCAGCGTTGCACGAGCAACTAATGAAAAACTGTTTTTT
.	TRBV21-1	.	TRBJ1-1	CASSKSGQDRGDTEAFF	TGTGCCAGCAGCAAAAGTGGGCAGGACAGGGGAGACACTGAAGCTTTCTTT
once	TRBV19	TRBD1	TRBJ1-4	CASSSRGYEKLFF	TGTGCCAGTAGTTCCAGGGGGTATGAAAAACTGTTTTTT
few	TRBV30	.	TRBJ2-7	CAWSAVYEQYF	TGTGCCTGGAGCGCGGTATACGAGCAGTACTTC
.	TRBV7-6	.	TRBJ1-1	CASSDLGVNTEAFF	TGTGCCAGCAGCGACCTAGGAGTAAACACTGAAGCTTTCTTT
few	TRBV3-1/TRBV3-2	.	TRBJ2-7	CASSPRPGQGNEQYF	TGTGCCAGCAGCCCACGCCCGGGCCAAGGGAACGAGCAGTACTTC
.	TRBV28	.	TRBJ2-3	CASSAGARGQYF	TGTGCCAGCAGTGCCGGGGCCAGGGGGCAGTATTTT
.	TRBV29-1	.	TRBJ2-1	CSVEGTFGRDEQFF	TGCAGCGTTGAAGGGACATTCGGTAGGGATGAGCAGTTCTTC
once	TRBV10-1	.	TRBJ2-3	CASSYSEKEPTDTQYF	TGCGCCAGCAGTTACTCTGAGAAGGAGCCCACAGATACGCAGTATTTT
.	TRBV5-4	.	TRBJ2-3	CASSLLRGAADTQYF	TGTGCCAGCAGCTTGTTAAGGGGCGCAGCAGATACGCAGTATTTT
.	TRBV7-9	.	TRBJ1-4	CASSSLPGTTNEKLFF	TGTGCCAGCAGCTCACTCCCCGGAACAACTAATGAAAAACTGTTTTTT
.	TRBV2	.	TRBJ2-3	CASSTLTTLTDTQYF	TGTGCCAGCAGTACACTGACTACCCTCACAGATACGCAGTATTTT
once	TRBV7-3	TRBD1	TRBJ1-1	CASSLPDRGSAFF	TGTGCCAGCAGCTTACCCGACAGGGGGTCGGCTTTCTTT
.	TRBV1	.	TRBJ2-7	CTSSQERLAGTYEQYF	TGCACCAGCAGCCAAGAGAGACTAGCGGGGACCTACGAGCAGTACTTC
few	TRBV11-3	TRBD1	TRBJ2-2	CASRIDGTGSWTGELFF	TGTGCCAGCAGGATCGACGGGACAGGGTCGTGGACCGGGGAGCTGTTTTTT
.	TRBV5-6	.	TRBJ2-3	CASSRRGRGGPDTQYF	TGTGCCAGCAGCCGCCGGGGCAGGGGAGGACCAGATACGCAGTATTTT
once	TRBV3-1/TRBV3-2	TRBD1	TRBJ1-2	CASSPRTGKSGYTF	TGTGCCAGCAGCCCAAGGACAGGGAAGTCGGGCTACACCTTC
.	TRBV30	.	TRBJ2-3	CAWSPGASTDTQYF	TGTGCCTGGAGTCCCGGGGCAAGCACAGATACGCAGTATTTT
.	TRBV5-4	TRBD1	TRBJ2-5	CASSHKRGGQGKQETQYF	TGTGCCAGCAGCCATAAAAGGGGGGGACAGGGGAAACAAGAGACCCAGTACTTC
.	TRBV5-6	TRBD2	TRBJ2-7	CASSSRLAGVPEQYF	TGTGCCAGCAGCTCACGACTAGCGGGGGTACCCGAGCAGTACTTC
.	TRBV29-1	.	TRBJ2-3	CSATGTTGSDTQYF	TGCAGCGCTACCGGGACCACCGGGAGCGATACGCAGTATTTT
.	TRBV7-8	.	TRBJ2-3	CASSWGWGDTQYF	TGTGCCAGCAGCTGGGGGTGGGGAGATACGCAGTATTTT
.	TRBV24-1	.	TRBJ2-5	CATSGGTSGKETQYF	TGTGCCACCAGTGGGGGGACCTCCGGGAAAGAGACCCAGTACTTC